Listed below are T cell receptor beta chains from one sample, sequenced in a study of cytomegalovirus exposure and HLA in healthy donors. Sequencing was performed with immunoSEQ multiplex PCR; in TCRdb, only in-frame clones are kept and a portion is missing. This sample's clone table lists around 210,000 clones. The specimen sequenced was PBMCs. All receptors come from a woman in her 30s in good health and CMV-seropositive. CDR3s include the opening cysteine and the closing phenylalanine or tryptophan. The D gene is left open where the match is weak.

CDR3aa: CASSRSSGANTGELFF
CDR3nt: TGCGCCAGCAGCCGAAGCTCCGGGGCGAACACCGGGGAGCTGTTTTTT
d_gene: NA
v_gene: TRBV5-1
j_gene: TRBJ2-2

CDR3aa: CATSSQYGGAETQYF
CDR3nt: TGTGCCACCAGCAGCCAATACGGGGGGGCCGAGACCCAGTACTTC
d_gene: TRBD2
v_gene: TRBV15
j_gene: TRBJ2-5

CDR3aa: CAADRVGYGYTF
CDR3nt: TGCGCCGCGGACAGGGTCGGCTATGGCTACACCTTC
d_gene: TRBD1
v_gene: TRBV10-2
j_gene: TRBJ1-2

CDR3aa: CASQEGRRVSTIYF
CDR3nt: TGTGCCTCCCAAGAGGGTCGGAGGGTTAGCACCATATATTTT
d_gene: NA
v_gene: TRBV10-3
j_gene: TRBJ1-3

CDR3aa: CASNPGTGGQDTQYF
CDR3nt: TGTGCCAGCAACCCCGGGACAGGGGGCCAGGATACGCAGTATTTT
d_gene: TRBD1
v_gene: TRBV5-4
j_gene: TRBJ2-3

CDR3aa: CASSYEAGGLGNEQFF
CDR3nt: TGTGCCAGCAGTTACGAGGCGGGGGGGCTGGGGAATGAGCAGTTCTTC
d_gene: TRBD2
v_gene: TRBV6-5
j_gene: TRBJ2-1

CDR3aa: CASSYSHSHSYEQYF
CDR3nt: TGTGCCAGCAGTTACTCTCACAGCCACTCCTACGAGCAGTACTTC
d_gene: NA
v_gene: TRBV6-5
j_gene: TRBJ2-7

CDR3aa: CASSGGQGFEQYF
CDR3nt: TGTGCCAGCAGTGGGGGACAGGGATTCGAGCAGTACTTC
d_gene: TRBD1
v_gene: TRBV2
j_gene: TRBJ2-7

CDR3aa: CASSQAGGAVQYGYTF
CDR3nt: TGTGCCAGCAGCCAGGCCGGGGGGGCGGTACAATATGGCTACACCTTC
d_gene: NA
v_gene: TRBV5-4
j_gene: TRBJ1-2

CDR3aa: CASGSDSRLSNQPQHF
CDR3nt: TGTGCTAGTGGTTCGGACAGTCGACTTAGCAATCAGCCCCAGCATTTT
d_gene: NA
v_gene: TRBV12-5
j_gene: TRBJ1-5

CDR3aa: CASSTQGADGYTF
CDR3nt: TGTGCCAGCAGTACACAGGGGGCTGATGGCTACACCTTC
d_gene: TRBD1
v_gene: TRBV6-6
j_gene: TRBJ1-2

CDR3aa: CASSVYRPNTEAFF
CDR3nt: TGTGCCAGCAGCGTCTACAGGCCGAACACTGAAGCTTTCTTT
d_gene: NA
v_gene: TRBV9
j_gene: TRBJ1-1

CDR3aa: CASTFEGKAGNTIYF
CDR3nt: TGTGCCAGCACCTTCGAGGGTAAAGCTGGAAACACCATATATTTT
d_gene: NA
v_gene: TRBV2
j_gene: TRBJ1-3

CDR3aa: CASSLVAGDTYEQYF
CDR3nt: TGTGCCAGCAGCTTAGTGGCAGGGGACACCTACGAGCAGTACTTC
d_gene: NA
v_gene: TRBV11-1
j_gene: TRBJ2-7

CDR3aa: CASRRTGYTEAFF
CDR3nt: TGTGCCAGCAGACGAACAGGGTACACTGAAGCTTTCTTT
d_gene: NA
v_gene: TRBV27
j_gene: TRBJ1-1

CDR3aa: CASSQGLAYEQYF
CDR3nt: TGCGCCAGCAGCCAGGGACTAGCCTACGAGCAGTACTTC
d_gene: TRBD2
v_gene: TRBV4-3
j_gene: TRBJ2-7

CDR3aa: CASSEFTSGGIDSYNEQFF
CDR3nt: TGTGCCAGCAGTGAATTTACTAGCGGGGGGATCGACTCCTACAATGAGCAGTTCTTC
d_gene: TRBD2
v_gene: TRBV6-1
j_gene: TRBJ2-1

CDR3aa: CASRTTGVNQPQHF
CDR3nt: TGTGCCAGCAGGACGACAGGAGTCAATCAGCCCCAGCATTTT
d_gene: NA
v_gene: TRBV27
j_gene: TRBJ1-5

CDR3aa: CAISDPTGTGGNIQYF
CDR3nt: TGTGCCATCAGTGACCCTACCGGGACAGGGGGGAACATTCAGTACTTC
d_gene: TRBD1
v_gene: TRBV10-3
j_gene: TRBJ2-4

CDR3aa: CASSQGGAGNTIYF
CDR3nt: TGTGCCAGCAGCCAGGGCGGGGCTGGAAACACCATATATTTT
d_gene: NA
v_gene: TRBV7-9
j_gene: TRBJ1-3

CDR3aa: CASRDDRVWNTGELFF
CDR3nt: TGTGCCAGCAGGGACGACAGGGTTTGGAATACCGGGGAGCTGTTTTTT
d_gene: TRBD1
v_gene: TRBV6-6
j_gene: TRBJ2-2

CDR3aa: CASRGQGMSTGELFF
CDR3nt: TGTGCCAGCAGAGGACAGGGAATGAGCACCGGGGAGCTGTTTTTT
d_gene: TRBD1
v_gene: TRBV7-9
j_gene: TRBJ2-2

CDR3aa: CASSYVGTRYEKLFF
CDR3nt: TGTGCCAGCAGTTACGTTGGGACAAGGTATGAAAAACTGTTTTTT
d_gene: NA
v_gene: TRBV6-5
j_gene: TRBJ1-4

CDR3aa: CASSFVSSGGVWNTGELFF
CDR3nt: TGTGCCAGCAGCTTTGTTTCTAGCGGGGGGGTCTGGAACACCGGGGAGCTGTTTTTT
d_gene: TRBD2
v_gene: TRBV13
j_gene: TRBJ2-2

CDR3aa: CASSLTRADNSPLHF
CDR3nt: TGTGCCAGCAGCTTAACCAGGGCCGATAATTCACCCCTCCACTTT
d_gene: NA
v_gene: TRBV7-2
j_gene: TRBJ1-6

CDR3aa: CASTSGGRYEQYF
CDR3nt: TGTGCCAGCACCTCGGGGGGACGGTACGAGCAGTACTTC
d_gene: TRBD2
v_gene: TRBV28
j_gene: TRBJ2-7

CDR3aa: CASREGGDGNQPQHF
CDR3nt: TGTGCCAGCAGGGAGGGGGGGGACGGCAATCAGCCCCAGCATTTT
d_gene: NA
v_gene: TRBV2
j_gene: TRBJ1-5

CDR3aa: CASTPWGVGEKLFF
CDR3nt: TGTGCCAGCACACCGTGGGGCGTCGGTGAAAAACTGTTTTTT
d_gene: NA
v_gene: TRBV2
j_gene: TRBJ1-4

CDR3aa: CASSLGQTSSYEQYF
CDR3nt: TGTGCCAGCAGCCTCGGACAGACGAGCTCCTACGAGCAGTACTTC
d_gene: NA
v_gene: TRBV7-9
j_gene: TRBJ2-7

CDR3aa: CASSLTHNRRFLYGYTF
CDR3nt: TGTGCCAGCAGTTTAACCCATAACAGAAGATTTCTCTATGGCTACACCTTC
d_gene: NA
v_gene: TRBV27
j_gene: TRBJ1-2

CDR3aa: CASSEALQDTQYF
CDR3nt: TGTGCCAGCAGTGAAGCGCTTCAGGATACGCAGTATTTT
d_gene: NA
v_gene: TRBV6-1
j_gene: TRBJ2-3

CDR3aa: CASSTGTGTYEQYF
CDR3nt: TGTGCCAGCAGTACCGGGACAGGGACCTACGAGCAGTACTTC
d_gene: TRBD1
v_gene: TRBV6-1
j_gene: TRBJ2-7

CDR3aa: CASNPGGSRVHEQYF
CDR3nt: TGTGCCAGCAATCCGGGCGGGAGTAGAGTCCACGAGCAGTACTTC
d_gene: TRBD2
v_gene: TRBV6-5
j_gene: TRBJ2-7

CDR3aa: CASRARLAGASYEQYF
CDR3nt: TGTGCCAGTAGGGCTAGACTAGCGGGGGCCTCCTACGAGCAGTACTTC
d_gene: TRBD2
v_gene: TRBV19
j_gene: TRBJ2-7

CDR3aa: CASRPKPWTGEDTGELFF
CDR3nt: TGTGCAAGTCGCCCGAAGCCTTGGACAGGGGAGGACACCGGGGAGCTGTTTTTT
d_gene: NA
v_gene: TRBV12-2
j_gene: TRBJ2-2

CDR3aa: CASSLDLAGSYNEQFF
CDR3nt: TGCGCCAGCAGCTTGGACCTAGCGGGCTCCTACAATGAGCAGTTCTTC
d_gene: TRBD2
v_gene: TRBV5-1
j_gene: TRBJ2-1

CDR3aa: CASSPGTSGEETQYF
CDR3nt: TGCGCCAGCAGCCCTGGGACTAGCGGGGAAGAGACCCAGTACTTC
d_gene: TRBD2
v_gene: TRBV5-1
j_gene: TRBJ2-5

CDR3aa: CASSQRNTEAFF
CDR3nt: TGTGCCAGCAGCCAGCGAAACACTGAAGCTTTCTTT
d_gene: NA
v_gene: TRBV5-8
j_gene: TRBJ1-1

CDR3aa: CASSLPPGKSEAFF
CDR3nt: TGTGCCAGCAGCTTGCCGCCGGGGAAGTCGGAAGCTTTCTTT
d_gene: NA
v_gene: TRBV7-9
j_gene: TRBJ1-1

CDR3aa: CASSAKAVSTDTQYF
CDR3nt: TGTGCCAGCAGTGCAAAAGCCGTCAGCACAGATACGCAGTATTTT
d_gene: NA
v_gene: TRBV6-4
j_gene: TRBJ2-3

CDR3aa: CAWDSFLGNTIYF
CDR3nt: TGTGCCTGGGACAGTTTCCTTGGAAACACCATATATTTT
d_gene: NA
v_gene: TRBV30
j_gene: TRBJ1-3

CDR3aa: CASLFAGGTETQYF
CDR3nt: TGCGCCAGCCTGTTTGCGGGGGGCACAGAGACCCAGTACTTC
d_gene: TRBD2
v_gene: TRBV10-2
j_gene: TRBJ2-5

CDR3aa: CASSERLNTEAFF
CDR3nt: TGTGCCAGCAGTGAACGGTTGAACACTGAAGCTTTCTTT
d_gene: NA
v_gene: TRBV6-1
j_gene: TRBJ1-1

CDR3aa: CAWSEGTGPLHEQYF
CDR3nt: TGTGCCTGGAGTGAAGGGACAGGGCCTCTCCACGAGCAGTACTTC
d_gene: TRBD1
v_gene: TRBV30
j_gene: TRBJ2-7

CDR3aa: CGTSGRGEQFF
CDR3nt: TGCGGGACTAGCGGGAGGGGGGAGCAGTTCTTC
d_gene: TRBD2
v_gene: TRBV10-2
j_gene: TRBJ2-1

CDR3aa: CASSLFDQGSYNEQFF
CDR3nt: TGTGCCAGCAGCTTGTTCGACCAGGGGTCCTACAATGAGCAGTTCTTC
d_gene: NA
v_gene: TRBV5-6
j_gene: TRBJ2-1

CDR3aa: CASSRYLAGERTYEQYF
CDR3nt: TGTGCCAGCAGCCGCTATCTAGCGGGAGAAAGGACCTACGAGCAGTACTTC
d_gene: TRBD2
v_gene: TRBV7-2
j_gene: TRBJ2-7

CDR3aa: CASSLVTGGANVLTF
CDR3nt: TGTGCCAGCAGCTTAGTGACAGGTGGGGCCAACGTCCTGACTTTC
d_gene: NA
v_gene: TRBV11-2
j_gene: TRBJ2-6

CDR3aa: CASSLESGETQYF
CDR3nt: TGTGCCAGCAGCTTAGAGTCAGGGGAGACCCAGTACTTC
d_gene: NA
v_gene: TRBV7-6
j_gene: TRBJ2-5

CDR3aa: CASSYSGYGYTF
CDR3nt: TGTGCCAGCAGTTACTCCGGCTATGGCTACACCTTC
d_gene: NA
v_gene: TRBV6-5
j_gene: TRBJ1-2

CDR3aa: CDNDKFPTSGAISYNEQFF
CDR3nt: TGTGACAACGACAAGTTTCCGACTAGCGGCGCTATTTCCTACAATGAGCAGTTCTTC
d_gene: TRBD2
v_gene: TRBV19
j_gene: TRBJ2-1

CDR3aa: CASSQAGGVYEQFF
CDR3nt: TGTGCCAGCAGCCAAGCGGGAGGGGTCTATGAGCAGTTCTTC
d_gene: TRBD2
v_gene: TRBV14
j_gene: TRBJ2-1

CDR3aa: CASSWGTGEETQYF
CDR3nt: TGTGCCAGCAGCTGGGGGACAGGGGAAGAGACCCAGTACTTC
d_gene: TRBD1
v_gene: TRBV5-6
j_gene: TRBJ2-5

CDR3aa: CASSISGEEQPQHF
CDR3nt: TGTGCCAGTAGTATTTCCGGGGAGGAGCAGCCCCAGCATTTT
d_gene: NA
v_gene: TRBV19
j_gene: TRBJ1-5

CDR3aa: CASSPSRDEQFF
CDR3nt: TGCGCCAGCAGTCCTAGTCGCGATGAGCAGTTCTTC
d_gene: NA
v_gene: TRBV10-1
j_gene: TRBJ2-1

CDR3aa: CASSSITGLGYGYTF
CDR3nt: TGTGCCAGCAGCTCAATTACAGGTTTGGGCTATGGCTACACCTTC
d_gene: NA
v_gene: TRBV7-9
j_gene: TRBJ1-2

CDR3aa: CASARASGAGEQYF
CDR3nt: TGCGCCAGCGCTCGGGCTAGCGGGGCCGGAGAGCAGTACTTC
d_gene: TRBD2
v_gene: TRBV5-1
j_gene: TRBJ2-7

CDR3aa: CASSLRGLNTEAFF
CDR3nt: TGTGCCAGCAGTTTGCGGGGCCTGAACACTGAAGCTTTCTTT
d_gene: NA
v_gene: TRBV27
j_gene: TRBJ1-1

CDR3aa: CASSIHLVNEQYF
CDR3nt: TGTGCCAGTAGTATCCACCTAGTTAACGAGCAGTACTTC
d_gene: NA
v_gene: TRBV19
j_gene: TRBJ2-7

CDR3aa: CASSLAGIRGSSYEQYF
CDR3nt: TGCGCCAGCAGCTTGGCCGGGATCAGGGGGAGCTCCTACGAGCAGTACTTC
d_gene: TRBD1
v_gene: TRBV5-1
j_gene: TRBJ2-7